This T cell receptor (beta chain) was sequenced for a study of blood T cell repertoires in COVID-19. The wider study: Sites in the United States, Italy and Spain provided acute and convalescent COVID-19 samples. PBMCs, B-cell-depleted T cells, or T cells were the source of the cDNA or gDNA that made up the material.

Recruited during active infection, patients (from Seattle) were subsequently followed longitudinally. V was pared by 8 bases and J by 3 bases, with 10 bases of the junction left unmatched. Germline CDR1 is GTSNPN and CDR2 is SVGIG (reference sequence). CDR3 length: 14 amino acids. In the original processing: Estimation of nucleated cell counts was performed using reference gene primer amplification. Method: immunoSEQ multiplex PCR; TCRdb's copy keeps in-frame clones and lacks some. V and J calls and clone size are as listed in that table; D and trimming were resolved from the DNA. The sample shows about 260,000 clones, about nine tenths of them seen only once.

Sequenced sample: peripheral blood. The V gene is TRBV30, the J gene TRBJ2-7, with 10 bases fitting TRBD1. The receptor was derived from a person aged 18-29 years with COVID-19, enrolled during active disease. The CDR3 bases are TGTGCCGGGGGACCGGGACAGGGGTACTACGAGCAGTACTTC. This sequence encodes CAGGPGQGYYEQYF.